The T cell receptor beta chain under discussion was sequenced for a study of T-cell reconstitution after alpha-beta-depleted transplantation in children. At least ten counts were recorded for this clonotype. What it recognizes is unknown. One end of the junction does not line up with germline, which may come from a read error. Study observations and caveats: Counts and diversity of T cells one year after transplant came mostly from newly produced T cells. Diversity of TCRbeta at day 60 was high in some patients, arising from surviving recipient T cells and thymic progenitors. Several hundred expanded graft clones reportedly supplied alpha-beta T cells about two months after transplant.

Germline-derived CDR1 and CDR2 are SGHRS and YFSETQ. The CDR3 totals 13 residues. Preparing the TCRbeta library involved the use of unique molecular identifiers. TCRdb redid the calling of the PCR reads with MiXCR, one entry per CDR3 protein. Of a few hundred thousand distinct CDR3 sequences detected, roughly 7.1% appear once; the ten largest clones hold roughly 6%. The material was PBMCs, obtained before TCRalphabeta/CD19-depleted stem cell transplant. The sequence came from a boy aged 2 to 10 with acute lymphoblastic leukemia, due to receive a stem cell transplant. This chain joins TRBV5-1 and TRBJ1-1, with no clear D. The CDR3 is CASSLTVNTEAFF. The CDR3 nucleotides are TGTGCCAGCAGCTTAACGGTGAACACTGAAGCTTTCTTT.